Listed here are 13 T cell receptor beta chains from one sample, sequenced in a study of blood T cell repertoires in COVID-19. The repertoire was sequenced with immunoSEQ multiplex PCR; TCRdb's copy has only in-frame clones and lacks some. The table includes around 100,000 clones, around nine tenths detected once. Specimen: peripheral blood. The receptors were gathered from a man aged 50-60 years in a cohort sampled during active COVID-19.

The chain recombines TRBV25-1 with TRBJ1-1, with 10 positions matching TRBD1. The CDR3 sequence is 16 residues long. Germline CDR1 is MGHDK and CDR2 is SYGVNS. Unmatched junction bases numbered 8, after V lost 7 bases and J lost 0 bases. The CDR3, as DNA: TGTGCCAGCAAGGGGGGACAGGGGATTATGAACACTGAAGCTTTCTTT. This encodes CASKGGQGIMNTEAFF.

The rearrangement uses TRBV6-1 and TRBJ2-7; D is perhaps TRBD2 (6 bases). The length of the CDR3 is 18 residues. From germline, CDR1 is MNHNS and CDR2 SASEGT. The V end was cut by 2 bases, the J end by 1 base, with 21 bases between. The CDR3 loop is CASSEMGRGLAGSYEQYV. CDR3 DNA sequence: TGTGCCAGCAGTGAAATGGGACGGGGACTGGCGGGGTCCTACGAGCAGTACGTC.

J is TRBJ1-1 and V is TRBV24-1; no reliable D call. V lost 4 bases to trimming and J lost 7 bases, with 6 bases between them. The CDR3 loop spans 11 amino acids. Germline loops: CDR1 KGHDR, CDR2 SFDVKD. CDR3 sequence (DNA): TGTGCCACCAGTGAGGCAGATGAAGCTTTCTTT. Protein product: CATSEADEAFF.

The chain joins TRBV11-2 to TRBJ1-1, with D tentatively TRBD1 (5 bases). Germline V lookup: CDR1 SGHAT, CDR2 FQNNGV. This CDR3 is 15 amino acids long. V lost 7 bases and J lost 1, with 16 bases in between. The CDR3 sequence: CASTTQEGWNTEAFF. The CDR3 coding sequence is TGTGCCAGCACCACACAGGAGGGTTGGAACACTGAAGCTTTCTTT.

The chain carries TRBV5-4 and TRBJ2-1; 12 bases agree with TRBD2. J gave up 9 bases and V 4 bases, and 17 bases lay outside the gene matches. Germline values: CDR1 SGHNT, CDR2 YYREEE (reference sequence). This CDR3 region has 18 residues. CDR3: CASSRGSSSGGARGEQFF. In DNA form, the CDR3 reads TGTGCCAGCAGCCGTGGGAGCTCTAGCGGGGGGGCTCGAGGTGAGCAGTTCTTC.

In its sample, this clone was seen once. This chain uses TRBV19 with TRBJ2-3, with TRBD2 identical over 12 bases. This CDR3 is built from 16 residues. Germline CDR1 is LNHDA and CDR2 is SQIVND (reference sequence). J gave up 5 bases and V 4 bases, and 7 bases lay outside the gene matches. CDR3 in amino acids: CASSTFGLAGRDTQYF. The CDR3 nucleotides read TGTGCCAGTAGTACCTTCGGACTAGCGGGGAGAGATACGCAGTATTTT.

The rearrangement joins TRBV10-1 to TRBJ1-6, with D uncertain. This CDR3 region has 19 residues. Germline loops: CDR1 WNHNN, CDR2 SYGVQD (reference sequence). Deletions cut 6 bases from V and 0 bases from J, with 21 bases between. The CDR3 is CASSRVEIALVSYNSPLHF. The DNA for the CDR3 is TGCGCCAGCAGCCGCGTAGAGATAGCCCTTGTCTCCTATAATTCACCCCTCCACTTT.

The V gene is TRBV10-3, the J gene TRBJ1-5; perhaps TRBD1 as D (6 bases). CDR3 length: 13 residues. Trimming cost V 6 bases and J 7 bases, with 13 bases left between them. From germline, CDR1 is ENHRY and CDR2 SYGVKD. CDR3 sequence reads: CAIRAGGRQPQHF. DNA for the CDR3: TGTGCCATCAGGGCGGGGGGGCGGCAGCCCCAGCATTTT.

J is TRBJ1-3 and V is TRBV10-1; perhaps TRBD1 as D (5 bases). With 6 bases removed from V and 8 bases from J, the gap between germline ends came to 14 bases. The CDR3 covers 13 residues. In germline, CDR1 is WNHNN, CDR2 SYGVQD (reference sequence). In DNA, the CDR3 is TGCGCCAGCAGGCGGCAGGGATTCTACACCATATATTTT. This translates into CASRRQGFYTIYF.

J is TRBJ2-2 and V is TRBV19, with D unclear. Per the germline V gene, CDR1 is LNHDA and CDR2 is SQIVND (reference sequence). V was shortened by 0 bases and J by 3 bases, with 8 bases between the two germline ends. This CDR3 region has 15 residues. Here the CDR3 reads CASSIDLGYTGELFF. The CDR3 region has the DNA TGTGCCAGTAGTATAGATCTCGGGTACACCGGGGAGCTGTTTTTT.

The chain links TRBV6-1 to TRBJ2-2, with 8 bases that match TRBD2. Germline-derived CDR1 and CDR2 are MNHNS and SASEGT. The V gene end was trimmed by 2 bases and the J gene end by 2 bases; junction bases not matched to a gene: 1. CDR3 size: 15 residues. The CDR3 sequence: CASSELAGNTGELFF. For the CDR3, the DNA is TGTGCCAGCAGTGAACTAGCGGGTAACACCGGGGAGCTGTTTTTT.

The V and J genes are TRBV5-5 and TRBJ1-1, with TRBD1 matching 9 bases. V dropped 2 bases and J dropped 0; count of bases not matched to a gene: 5. CDR1 and CDR2 from the germline V gene are SGHKS and YYEKEE (reference sequence). The CDR3 covers 16 residues. The CDR3: CASSFDGTGLNTEAFF. Written as DNA, the CDR3 is TGTGCCAGCAGCTTTGACGGGACAGGGTTGAACACTGAAGCTTTCTTT.

The CDR3 DNA follows: TGCAGCGTGGCGGGGGGGCGAACCTACGAGCAGTACTTC. Protein sequence: CSVAGGRTYEQYF. The gene calls are TRBV29-1 and TRBJ2-7; TRBD2 agrees at 9 bases. CDR1 and CDR2 (germline): SQVTM, ANQGSEA. V shed 6 bases, J shed 2 bases, and the junction held 5 bases outside the gene matches. There are 13 residues in the CDR3.